These 5 T cell receptor beta chains share one sample of origin, sequenced in a study of CD4 T cells in relation to SARS-CoV-2 and coronaviruses (dated by TCRdb to about 2021). Library prep was done by the immunoSEQ multiplex PCR assay. As stored in TCRdb, this immuneACCESS dataset retains in-frame rearrangements with V and J assigned. A fraction of the clones does not appear; measured against another copy, unresolved V genes explain less than half of the discrepancy, and the remainder lacks a known reason. This sample comprises tens of thousands of clones, 75% to 85% of them detected only once. The ten largest clonotypes hold about 15% of the sample. CD4+ T cells from unexposed donors were collected before the COVID-19 pandemic (2011-2018). After about 10 days of culture, CD4+ T cells were isolated with the EasySep CD4+ T cell isolation kit. Their recognized antigens are unknown. Sequencing was carried out using CD4+ T cells from PBMCs, cultured in vitro. Receptors originate from a human donor in good health.

This chain uses TRBV6-6 with TRBJ1-5; D not resolved. The CDR3 loop spans 15 amino acids. Between the trimmed V and J ends, which lost 8 bases and 2 bases, there was a span of 16 bases. Per germline, CDR1 MNHNY and CDR2 SVGAGI (reference sequence). CDR3 coding DNA: TGTGCCAGCCTCTTCCGTTCCGGCCGCAATCAGCCCCAGCATTTT. Translated, it gives CASLFRSGRNQPQHF.

Only a few counts were recorded for this clone. The chain's CDR3 is CASRKANRGQHEETQYF. The CDR3 bases are TGTGCCAGCAGAAAGGCCAACAGGGGGCAACATGAAGAGACCCAGTACTTC. This chain connects TRBV5-6 to TRBJ2-5, with 9 bases that match TRBD1. Germline CDR1 and CDR2: SGHDT and YYEEEE. J gave up 3 bases and V 5 bases, and 14 bases lay outside the gene matches. The CDR3 is made up of 17 amino acids. The variable domain in full, with the rest retrieved from reference TRBV5-6 and TRBJ2-5, is DAGVTQSPTHLIKTRGQQVTLRCSPKSGHDTVSWYQQALGQGPQFIFQYYEEEERQRGNFPDRFSGHQFPNYSSELNVNALLLGDSALYLCASRKANRGQHEETQYFGPGTRLLVL.

V is TRBV10-3 and J is TRBJ1-6; D is ambiguous. Germline assignment: CDR1 ENHRY and CDR2 SYGVKD. Trimming stripped 0 bases from V and 0 bases from J, with 6 bases between. The CDR3 is 16 residues long. The CDR3 reads CAISESDFSYNSPLHF. DNA for the CDR3: TGTGCCATCAGTGAGTCAGACTTCTCCTATAATTCACCCCTCCACTTT.

The J gene is TRBJ2-2, the V gene TRBV12-3 or TRBV12-4; D is unclear. The V end lost 4 bases, the J end lost 6 bases, and 9 bases lay between the germline ends. The CDR3 covers 13 residues. CDR3 nucleotide sequence: TGTGCCAGCAGTTCGACGGAATCCGGGGAGCTGTTTTTT. The encoded protein is CASSSTESGELFF.

J is TRBJ1-2 and V is TRBV18; a possible D gene is TRBD1 (6 bases). Between the trimmed V and J ends, which lost 6 bases and 8 bases, there was a span of 16 bases. Germline V gene data show CDR1 as KGHSH and CDR2 as LQKENI. CDR3 size: 13 residues. For the CDR3, the DNA is TGTGCCAGCTCCCCCGGTCCGGGGGCAGGCTACACCTTC. It specifies CASSPGPGAGYTF.